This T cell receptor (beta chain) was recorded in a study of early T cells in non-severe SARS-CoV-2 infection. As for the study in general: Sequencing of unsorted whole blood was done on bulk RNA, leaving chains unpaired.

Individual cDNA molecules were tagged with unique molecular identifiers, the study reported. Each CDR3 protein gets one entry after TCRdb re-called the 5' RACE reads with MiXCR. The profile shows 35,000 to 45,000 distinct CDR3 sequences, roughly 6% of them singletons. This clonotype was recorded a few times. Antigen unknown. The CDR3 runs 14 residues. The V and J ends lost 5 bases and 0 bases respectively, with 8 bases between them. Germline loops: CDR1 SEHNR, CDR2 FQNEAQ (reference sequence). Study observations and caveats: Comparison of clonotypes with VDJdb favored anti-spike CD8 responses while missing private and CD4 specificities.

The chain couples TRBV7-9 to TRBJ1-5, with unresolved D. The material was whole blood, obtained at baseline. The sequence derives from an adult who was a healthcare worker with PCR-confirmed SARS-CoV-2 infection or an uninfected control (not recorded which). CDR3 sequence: CASSPAASNQPQHF. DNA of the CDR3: TGTGCCAGCAGCCCCGCGGCTAGCAATCAGCCCCAGCATTTT.